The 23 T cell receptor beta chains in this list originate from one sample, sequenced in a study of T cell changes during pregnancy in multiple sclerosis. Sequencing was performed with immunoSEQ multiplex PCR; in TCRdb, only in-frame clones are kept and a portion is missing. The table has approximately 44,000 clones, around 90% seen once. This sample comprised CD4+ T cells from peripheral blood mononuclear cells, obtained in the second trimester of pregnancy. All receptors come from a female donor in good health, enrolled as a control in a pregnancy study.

CDR3 nucleotide sequence: TGTGCCAGCGGCTTCACTGAAGCTTTCTTT. Protein: CASGFTEAFF. This chain uses TRBV2 with TRBJ1-1; D unclear. Germline V gene data show CDR1 as SNHLY and CDR2 as FYNNEI. CDR3 size: 10 residues. The germline V and J ends were trimmed by 8 bases and 4 bases, with 5 bases remaining between them.

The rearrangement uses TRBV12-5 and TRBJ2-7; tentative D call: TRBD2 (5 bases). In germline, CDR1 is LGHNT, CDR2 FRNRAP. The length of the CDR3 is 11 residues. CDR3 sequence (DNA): TGTGCCCCGTTGCAGAGGGTCGAGCAGTACTTC. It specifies CAPLQRVEQYF.

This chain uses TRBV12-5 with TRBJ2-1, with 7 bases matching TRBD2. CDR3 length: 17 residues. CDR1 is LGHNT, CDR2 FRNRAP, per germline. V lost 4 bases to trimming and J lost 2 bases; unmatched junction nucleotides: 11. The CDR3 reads CASGWWAGVGTYNEQFF. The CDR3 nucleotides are TGTGCTAGTGGTTGGTGGGCGGGAGTAGGGACCTACAATGAGCAGTTCTTC.

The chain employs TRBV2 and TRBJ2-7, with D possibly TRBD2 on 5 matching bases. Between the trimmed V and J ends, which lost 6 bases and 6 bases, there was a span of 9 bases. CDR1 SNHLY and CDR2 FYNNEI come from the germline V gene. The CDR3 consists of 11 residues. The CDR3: CASRDGGEQYF. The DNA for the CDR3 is TGTGCCAGCAGGGACGGAGGCGAGCAGTACTTC.

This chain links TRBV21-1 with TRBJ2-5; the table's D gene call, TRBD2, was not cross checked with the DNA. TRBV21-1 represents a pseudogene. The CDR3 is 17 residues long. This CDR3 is CASSKFPSGRSQETQYF. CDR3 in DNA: TGTGCCAGCAGCAAATTCCCTAGCGGGAGAAGCCAAGAGACCCAGTACTTC.

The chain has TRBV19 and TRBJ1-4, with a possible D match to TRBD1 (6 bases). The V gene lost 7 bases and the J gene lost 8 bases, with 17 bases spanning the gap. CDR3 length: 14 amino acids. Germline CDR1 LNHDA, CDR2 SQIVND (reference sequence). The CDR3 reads CASTHSGTNEKLFF. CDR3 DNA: TGTGCCAGTACTCACTCGGGGACAAACGAAAAACTGTTTTTT.

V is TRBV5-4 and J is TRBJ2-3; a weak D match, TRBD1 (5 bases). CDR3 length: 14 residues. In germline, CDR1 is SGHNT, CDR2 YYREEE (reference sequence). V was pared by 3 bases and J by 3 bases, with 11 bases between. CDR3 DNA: TGTGCCAGCAGCTCCCGACAGAGTACAGATACGCAGTATTTT. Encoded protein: CASSSRQSTDTQYF.

The chain's CDR3 is CASSPKVAGYNEQFF. CDR3 in DNA: TGTGCCAGCAGTCCGAAGGTAGCGGGCTACAATGAGCAGTTCTTC. V gene TRBV27 combines with J gene TRBJ2-1, with 7 bases fitting TRBD2. Trimming at V came to 5 bases and at J to 3 bases, leaving 7 bases not matched to a gene. The CDR3 loop spans 15 amino acids. Per the germline V gene, CDR1 is MNHEY and CDR2 is SMNVEV (reference sequence).

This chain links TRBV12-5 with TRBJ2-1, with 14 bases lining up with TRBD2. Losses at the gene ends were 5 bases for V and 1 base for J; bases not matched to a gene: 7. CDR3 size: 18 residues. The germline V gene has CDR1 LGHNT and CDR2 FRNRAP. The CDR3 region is CASGLWTSGRLSYNEQFF. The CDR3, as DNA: TGTGCTAGTGGTCTATGGACTAGCGGGAGGTTGTCCTACAATGAGCAGTTCTTC.

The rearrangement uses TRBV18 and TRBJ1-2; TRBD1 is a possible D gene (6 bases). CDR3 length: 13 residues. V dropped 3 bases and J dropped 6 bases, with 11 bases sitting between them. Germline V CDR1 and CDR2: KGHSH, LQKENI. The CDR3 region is CASSPSQGNGYTF. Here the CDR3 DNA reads TGTGCCAGCTCACCGTCACAGGGAAATGGCTACACCTTC.

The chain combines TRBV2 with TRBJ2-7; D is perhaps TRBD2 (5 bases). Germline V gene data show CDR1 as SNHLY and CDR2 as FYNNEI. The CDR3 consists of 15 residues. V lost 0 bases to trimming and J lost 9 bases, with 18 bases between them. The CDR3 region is CASSEALLGGAAQYF. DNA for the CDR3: TGTGCCAGCAGTGAAGCGCTTCTAGGAGGCGCGGCGCAGTACTTC.

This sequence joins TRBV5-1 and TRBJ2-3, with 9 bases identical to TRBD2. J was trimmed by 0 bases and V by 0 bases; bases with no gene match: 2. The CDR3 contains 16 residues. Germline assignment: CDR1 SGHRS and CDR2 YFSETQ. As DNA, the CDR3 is TGCGCCAGCAGCTTGGGGGCGGGGGGGAGCACAGATACGCAGTATTTT. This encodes CASSLGAGGSTDTQYF.

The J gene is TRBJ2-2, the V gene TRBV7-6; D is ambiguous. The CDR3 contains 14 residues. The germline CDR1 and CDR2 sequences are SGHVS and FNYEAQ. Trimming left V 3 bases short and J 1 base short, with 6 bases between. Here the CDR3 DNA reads TGTGCCAGCAGCTTGTTAGTGAACACCGGGGAGCTGTTTTTT. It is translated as CASSLLVNTGELFF.

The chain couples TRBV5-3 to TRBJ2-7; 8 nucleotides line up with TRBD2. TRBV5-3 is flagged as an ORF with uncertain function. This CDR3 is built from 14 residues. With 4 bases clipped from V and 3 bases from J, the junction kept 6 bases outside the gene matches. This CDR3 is CARSPGGGVYEQYF. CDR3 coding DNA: TGTGCCAGAAGCCCGGGGGGGGGAGTCTACGAGCAGTACTTC.

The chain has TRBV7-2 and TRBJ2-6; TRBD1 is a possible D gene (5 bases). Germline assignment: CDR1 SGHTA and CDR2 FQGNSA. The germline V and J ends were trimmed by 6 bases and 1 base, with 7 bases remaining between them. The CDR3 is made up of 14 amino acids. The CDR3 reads CASRQGSGANVLTF. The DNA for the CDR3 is TGTGCCAGCAGGCAGGGATCTGGGGCCAACGTCCTGACTTTC.

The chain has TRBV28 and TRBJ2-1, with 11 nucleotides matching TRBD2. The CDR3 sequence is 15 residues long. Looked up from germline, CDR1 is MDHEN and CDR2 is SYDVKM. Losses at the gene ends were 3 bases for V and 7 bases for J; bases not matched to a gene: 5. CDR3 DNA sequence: TGTGCCAGCAGTTTTGGGACTAGCGGTCAAAATGAGCAGTTCTTC. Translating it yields CASSFGTSGQNEQFF.

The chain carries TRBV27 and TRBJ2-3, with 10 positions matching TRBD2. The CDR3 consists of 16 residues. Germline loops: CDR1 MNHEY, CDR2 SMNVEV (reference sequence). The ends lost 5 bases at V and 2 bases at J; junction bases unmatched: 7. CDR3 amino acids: CASSPWTSGVTDTQYF. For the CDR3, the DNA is TGTGCCAGCAGTCCTTGGACTAGCGGAGTCACAGATACGCAGTATTTT.

The CDR3 DNA sequence: TGCGCCAGCAGTTCAGGACTCGGCTCCTATAATTCACCCCTCCACTTT. Translation: CASSSGLGSYNSPLHF. This chain connects TRBV5-1 to TRBJ1-6; D uncertain. Trimming took off 5 bases at V and 0 bases at J, with 12 bases between the two ends. This CDR3 contains 16 residues. Germline V CDR1 and CDR2: SGHRS, YFSETQ.

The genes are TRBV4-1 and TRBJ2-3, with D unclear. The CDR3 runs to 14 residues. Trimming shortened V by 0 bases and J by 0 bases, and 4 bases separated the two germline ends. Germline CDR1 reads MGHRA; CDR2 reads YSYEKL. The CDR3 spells CASSQDLSTDTQYF. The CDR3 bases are TGCGCCAGCAGCCAAGATCTTAGCACAGATACGCAGTATTTT.

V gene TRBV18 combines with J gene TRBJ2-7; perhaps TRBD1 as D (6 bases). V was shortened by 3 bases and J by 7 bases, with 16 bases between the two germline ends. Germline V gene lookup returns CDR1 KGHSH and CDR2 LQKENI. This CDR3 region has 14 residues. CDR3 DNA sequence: TGTGCCAGCTCACCGGAACAGGGAGTGCGGGAGCAGTACTTC. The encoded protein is CASSPEQGVREQYF.

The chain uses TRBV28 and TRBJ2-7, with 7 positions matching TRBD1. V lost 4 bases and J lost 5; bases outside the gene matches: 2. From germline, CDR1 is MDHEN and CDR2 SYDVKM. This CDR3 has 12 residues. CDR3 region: CASSSGQNEQYF. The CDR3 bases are TGTGCCAGCAGTTCGGGACAGAACGAGCAGTACTTC.

The chain's CDR3 is CASSSPGLAGLETQYF. The CDR3 coding sequence is TGTGCCAGCAGCTCTCCGGGACTAGCGGGTTTGGAGACCCAGTACTTC. The chain uses TRBV13 and TRBJ2-5; 12 nucleotides agree with TRBD2. Germline loops: CDR1 PRHDT, CDR2 FYEKMQ (reference sequence). The length of the CDR3 is 16 residues. With V trimmed by 4 bases and J by 5 bases, 8 bases remained unmatched.

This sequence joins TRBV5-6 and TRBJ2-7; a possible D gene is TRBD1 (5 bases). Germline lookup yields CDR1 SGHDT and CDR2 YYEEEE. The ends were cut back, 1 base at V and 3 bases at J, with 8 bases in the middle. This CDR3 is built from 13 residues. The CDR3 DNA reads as TGTGCCAGCAGCTTGAGGCAGGGCTACGAGCAGTACTTC. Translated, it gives CASSLRQGYEQYF.